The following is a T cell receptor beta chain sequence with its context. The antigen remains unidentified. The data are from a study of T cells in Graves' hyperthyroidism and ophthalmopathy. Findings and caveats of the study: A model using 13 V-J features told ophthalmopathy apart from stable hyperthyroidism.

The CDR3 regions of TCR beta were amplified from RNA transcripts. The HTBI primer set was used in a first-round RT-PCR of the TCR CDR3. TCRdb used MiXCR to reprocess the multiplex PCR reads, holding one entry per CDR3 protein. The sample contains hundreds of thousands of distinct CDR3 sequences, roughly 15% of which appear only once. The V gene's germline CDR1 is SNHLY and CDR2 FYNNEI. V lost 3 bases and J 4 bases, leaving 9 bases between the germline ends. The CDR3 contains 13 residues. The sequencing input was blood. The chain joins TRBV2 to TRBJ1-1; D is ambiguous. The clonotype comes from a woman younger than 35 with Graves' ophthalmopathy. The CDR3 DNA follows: TGTGCCAGCAGTGAGGAGAGTCTCACTGAAGCTTTCTTT. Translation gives CASSEESLTEAFF.